The 19 T cell receptor beta chains below come from one sample, sequenced in a study of technical replicates of blood from several donors. Here immunoSEQ multiplex PCR was the method, and the copy in TCRdb shows in-frame clones only, minus some. The sample records fewer than 95,000 clones, approximately 95% being singletons. Sequencing was performed on T cells isolated from PBMCs. The receptors here all came from a human donor in good health.

The rearrangement links TRBV2 to TRBJ1-2; the match to TRBD1 covers 7 bases. Germline CDR1 reads SNHLY; CDR2 reads FYNNEI. There are 14 residues in the CDR3. V was clipped by 4 bases and J by 4 bases; unmatched bases: 6. The CDR3 coding sequence is TGTGCCAGCAGTGCGACAGGGCCAGTCTATGGCTACACCTTC. Protein product: CASSATGPVYGYTF.

This clone was picked up one time. V usage is TRBV5-4 and J usage is TRBJ1-2; the match to TRBD1 covers 8 bases. Per the germline V gene, CDR1 is SGHNT and CDR2 is YYREEE (reference sequence). The V gene end was trimmed by 4 bases and the J gene end by 3 bases; junction bases not matched to a gene: 11. The CDR3 sequence is 16 residues long. Here the CDR3 DNA reads TGTGCCAGCAGCCCGATCGGACAGGGCGAAGACTATGGCTACACCTTC. Its protein is CASSPIGQGEDYGYTF.

The rearrangement joins TRBV7-2 to TRBJ2-3; a weak D match, TRBD2 (5 bases). This CDR3 is built from 13 residues. Between the trimmed V and J ends, which lost 5 bases and 8 bases, there was a span of 14 bases. Germline V CDR1 and CDR2: SGHTA, FQGNSA. The CDR3 here is CASSHLGEVTQYF. CDR3 in DNA: TGTGCCAGCAGCCACCTCGGGGAAGTTACGCAGTATTTT.

The J gene is TRBJ1-1, the V gene TRBV2, with unresolved D. This CDR3 contains 16 residues. Germline V gene data show CDR1 as SNHLY and CDR2 as FYNNEI. Trimming took off 0 bases at V and 6 bases at J, with 17 bases between the two ends. DNA for the CDR3: TGTGCCAGCAGTGAAGCCACGACGCCTGGTGGGCCTGAAGCTTTCTTT. Protein: CASSEATTPGGPEAFF.

J is TRBJ2-3 and V is TRBV4-1; D perhaps matches TRBD2 (5 bases). Germline V gene lookup returns CDR1 MGHRA and CDR2 YSYEKL. The CDR3 is made up of 16 amino acids. Trimming removed 1 base from V and 2 bases from J, with 13 bases in between. CDR3 in amino acids: CASSQVTGSFTDTQYF. In nucleotides, the CDR3 is TGCGCCAGCAGCCAAGTTACGGGGAGTTTCACAGATACGCAGTATTTT.

The chain links TRBV2 to TRBJ2-5; D is ambiguous. The CDR3 contains 11 residues. CDR1 SNHLY and CDR2 FYNNEI come from the germline V gene. V was clipped by 2 bases and J by 7 bases, with 5 bases between them. CDR3 protein: CASSESGTQYF. The CDR3 nucleotides read TGTGCCAGCAGTGAATCCGGGACCCAGTACTTC. The entire variable domain, with the rest obtained from reference TRBV2 and TRBJ2-5, is as follows: EPEVTQTPSHQVTQMGQEVILRCVPISNHLYFYWYRQILGQKVEFLVSFYNNEISEKSEIFDDQFSVERPDGSNFTLKIRSTKLEDSAMYFCASSESGTQYFGPGTRLLVL.

The gene calls are TRBV2 and TRBJ2-3, with 12 bases identical to TRBD2. Losses at the gene ends were 7 bases for V and 3 bases for J; bases not matched to a gene: 11. CDR3 length equals 17 residues. CDR1 is SNHLY and CDR2 is FYNNEI in the germline V gene. CDR3 loop: CASKGLAGGLGTDTQYF. The CDR3 DNA reads as TGTGCCAGCAAAGGCCTAGCGGGGGGGCTTGGTACAGATACGCAGTATTTT.

V and J are TRBV4-1 and TRBJ2-5; D may be TRBD2 (5 bases). Germline loops: CDR1 MGHRA, CDR2 YSYEKL. V gave up 3 bases and J gave up 5 bases, with 10 bases separating them. This CDR3 spans 13 amino acids. The CDR3: CASSQNSAETQYF. As DNA, the CDR3 is TGCGCCAGCAGCCAGAATAGCGCTGAGACCCAGTACTTC.

This chain connects TRBV6-1 to TRBJ1-2; D gene uncertain. The CDR3 covers 13 residues. V lost 3 bases, J lost 8 bases, and 13 bases lay in between. Germline CDR1 and CDR2: MNHNS and SASEGT. The CDR3: CASSDTEVRGYTF. In nucleotides, the CDR3 is TGTGCCAGCAGTGATACTGAAGTCAGGGGCTACACCTTC.

This sequence joins TRBV5-1 and TRBJ1-1; 8 bases map to TRBD1. Unmatched junction bases numbered 11, after V lost 0 bases and J lost 4 bases. Germline CDR1 SGHRS, CDR2 YFSETQ. This CDR3 region has 17 residues. CDR3 sequence: CASSLVVRGRGGTEAFF. For the CDR3, the DNA is TGCGCCAGCAGCTTGGTAGTCAGGGGGCGAGGCGGCACTGAAGCTTTCTTT.

The rearrangement uses TRBV27 and TRBJ1-4; no clear D. Looked up from germline, CDR1 is MNHEY and CDR2 is SMNVEV (reference sequence). V shed 0 bases and J shed 7 bases, with 9 bases lying between them. The CDR3 has 14 amino acids. The DNA for the CDR3 is TGTGCCAGCAGTTTATCATTCTGGCCTGAAAAACTGTTTTTT. Protein product: CASSLSFWPEKLFF.

The J gene is TRBJ2-1, the V gene TRBV7-6; perhaps TRBD2 as D (6 bases). Germline CDR1 reads SGHVS; CDR2 reads FNYEAQ. This CDR3 spans 13 amino acids. V gave up 5 bases and J gave up 6 bases, with 11 bases separating them. For the CDR3, the DNA is TGTGCCAGCAGCAGCGGAGGGTCCAATGAGCAGTTCTTC. Its translation: CASSSGGSNEQFF.

The rearrangement joins TRBV6-1 to TRBJ2-7; TRBD1 is a possible D gene (6 bases). The CDR3 contains 15 residues. Between the trimmed V and J ends, which lost 4 bases and 4 bases, there was a span of 17 bases. CDR1 is MNHNS and CDR2 is SASEGT in the germline V gene. CDR3 loop: CASSGTEQGTYEQYF. DNA of the CDR3: TGTGCCAGCAGTGGTACGGAACAGGGAACATACGAGCAGTACTTC.

The chain combines TRBV5-3 with TRBJ1-1; TRBD1 matches 8 bases. TRBV5-3 is treated as an ORF (open reading frame) with a function not yet certain. Trimming took 4 bases from V and 4 from J; bases not matched to a gene: 12. The length of the CDR3 is 16 residues. This CDR3 reads CARSPRTGSVSTEAFF. For the CDR3, the DNA is TGTGCCAGAAGCCCTCGGACAGGGTCCGTGAGCACTGAAGCTTTCTTT.

This chain uses TRBV28 with TRBJ1-5, with a weak D call TRBD1 (5 bases). V lost 2 bases, J lost 10 bases, and 9 bases lay in between. The CDR3 runs to 12 residues. CDR1 is MDHEN, CDR2 SYDVKM, per germline. The CDR3 DNA reads TGTGCCAGCAGTTTAGGGGGGTCCCCCCAGCATTTT. The encoded protein is CASSLGGSPQHF.

This clone was picked up one time. The chain combines TRBV7-9 with TRBJ2-3; the match to TRBD1 covers 9 bases. Trimming took 4 bases from V and 3 from J; bases not matched to a gene: 5. This CDR3 has 15 amino acids. CDR1 SEHNR and CDR2 FQNEAQ come from the germline V gene (reference sequence). CDR3 in amino acids: CASSYRDRATDTQYF. CDR3 nucleotides: TGTGCCAGCAGCTACCGGGACAGGGCAACAGATACGCAGTATTTT. Supplemented by reference TRBV7-9 and TRBJ2-3, the full variable domain reads DTGVSQNPRHKITKRGQNVTFRCDPISEHNRLYWYRQTLGQGPEFLTYFQNEAQLEKSRLLSDRFSAERPKGSFSTLEIQRTEQGDSAMYLCASSYRDRATDTQYFGPGTRLTVL.

V gene TRBV7-2 combines with J gene TRBJ2-7, with D possibly matching TRBD2 (5 bases). Trimming removed 4 bases at V and 3 bases at J, with 13 bases between. The CDR3 is 14 amino acids. Germline CDR1 is SGHTA and CDR2 is FQGNSA. Here the CDR3 DNA reads TGTGCCAGCAGCTCCCCTAGCCGGCGCTACGAGCAGTACTTC. This translates into CASSSPSRRYEQYF. The whole variable domain, remainder taken from reference TRBV7-2 and TRBJ2-7, is GAGVSQSPSNKVTEKGKDVELRCDPISGHTALYWYRQSLGQGLEFLIYFQGNSAPDKSGLPSDRFSAERTGGSVSTLTIQRTQQEDSAVYLCASSSPSRRYEQYFGPGTRLTVT.

This chain joins TRBV19 and TRBJ1-1; D not resolved. V gave up 3 bases and J gave up 0 bases, with 8 bases separating them. The germline CDR1 and CDR2 sequences are LNHDA and SQIVND (reference sequence). There are 14 residues in the CDR3. The CDR3 reads CASSMSNMNTEAFF. For the CDR3, the DNA is TGTGCCAGTAGTATGAGTAATATGAACACTGAAGCTTTCTTT.

The V gene is TRBV7-9, the J gene TRBJ2-6; 9 bases match TRBD1. The CDR3 has 19 residues. With 5 bases clipped from V and 0 bases from J, the junction kept 11 bases outside the gene matches. Germline values: CDR1 SEHNR, CDR2 FQNEAQ (reference sequence). Here the CDR3 DNA reads TGTGCCAGCAGCCCCTGGACAGGGGCACTTAACTCTGGGGCCAACGTCCTGACTTTC. This encodes CASSPWTGALNSGANVLTF.